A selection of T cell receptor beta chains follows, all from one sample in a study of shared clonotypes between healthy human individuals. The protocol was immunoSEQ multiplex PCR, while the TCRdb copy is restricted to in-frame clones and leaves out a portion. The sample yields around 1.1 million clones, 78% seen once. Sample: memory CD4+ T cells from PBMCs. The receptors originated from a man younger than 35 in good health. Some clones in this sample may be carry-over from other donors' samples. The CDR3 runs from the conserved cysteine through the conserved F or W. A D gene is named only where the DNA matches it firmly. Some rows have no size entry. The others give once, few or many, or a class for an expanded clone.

CDR3: CASSLETSAGYGYTF
DNA: TGTGCCAGCAGCTTGGAAACCTCAGCGGGCTATGGCTACACCTTC
size: .
D: .
V: TRBV5-8
J: TRBJ1-2

CDR3: CASSRPWGSGRGEQYF
DNA: TGTGCCAGCAGCCGACCCTGGGGGAGCGGGAGAGGCGAGCAGTACTTC
size: .
D: TRBD2
V: TRBV28
J: TRBJ2-7

CDR3: CASSRPGGTSNEKLFF
DNA: TGCGCCAGCAGCCGACCGGGGGGGACATCTAATGAAAAACTGTTTTTT
size: .
D: .
V: TRBV4-1
J: TRBJ1-4

CDR3: CASSLSSGEQYF
DNA: TGTGCCAGCAGCTTAAGCTCGGGGGAGCAGTACTTC
size: .
D: .
V: TRBV11-3
J: TRBJ2-7

CDR3: CSAETGTVRNTIYF
DNA: TGCAGCGCTGAGACCGGGACAGTTAGAAACACCATATATTTT
size: .
D: TRBD1
V: TRBV29-1
J: TRBJ1-3

CDR3: CASSLGPARGGLYEQFF
DNA: TGTGCCAGCAGCTTGGGCCCCGCTCGGGGGGGTTTGTATGAGCAGTTCTTC
size: .
D: TRBD2
V: TRBV5-6
J: TRBJ2-1

CDR3: CASSPDESGKAFF
DNA: TGTGCCAGCAGCCCAGACGAGTCCGGGAAAGCTTTCTTT
size: .
D: .
V: TRBV7-2
J: TRBJ1-1

CDR3: CASSPGGQETQYF
DNA: TGCGCCAGCAGTCCAGGGGGACAAGAGACCCAGTACTTC
size: .
D: TRBD1
V: TRBV10-1
J: TRBJ2-5

CDR3: CASSLDGQSSYEQYF
DNA: TGCGCCAGCAGCTTGGACGGACAAAGCTCCTACGAGCAGTACTTC
size: few
D: .
V: TRBV5-1
J: TRBJ2-7

CDR3: CASSLDRAGGELFF
DNA: TGTGCCAGCAGCTTAGACAGGGCTGGCGGGGAGCTGTTTTTT
size: many
D: .
V: TRBV7-8
J: TRBJ2-2